The clone carrying this T cell receptor (beta chain) was seen a few times. Its specificity is unknown. This sample was included in a study of T cells after yellow fever vaccination. Study at large: Fractions with few cells were prepared using SMART-Seq v4 Ultra Low Input. The study, taken as a whole, reports: Among primary-vaccination clones, most reappeared after the booster, at 96% for CD4 and around 91% for CD8.

CDR3 size: 16 residues. Germline-derived CDR1 and CDR2 are MNHEY and SVGAGI. V was clipped by 2 bases and J by 5 bases, with 18 bases between them. MiXCR, applied by TCRdb to the 5' RACE reads, yields one record per CDR3 protein. The sample holds a few hundred thousand distinct CDR3 sequences, about 3% seen once. The specimen was CD4+ T cells sorted from PBMCs, collected 10 days after the yellow fever booster vaccination. This clonotype was obtained from a man aged 18 to 30 who received the YFV17D yellow fever vaccine. The V and J genes are TRBV6-5 and TRBJ1-1, with D possibly being TRBD1 (5 bases). CDR3 residues: CASSYPSAGRQTEAFF. The CDR3 bases are TGTGCCAGCAGTTACCCATCCGCCGGGAGACAGACTGAAGCTTTCTTT.